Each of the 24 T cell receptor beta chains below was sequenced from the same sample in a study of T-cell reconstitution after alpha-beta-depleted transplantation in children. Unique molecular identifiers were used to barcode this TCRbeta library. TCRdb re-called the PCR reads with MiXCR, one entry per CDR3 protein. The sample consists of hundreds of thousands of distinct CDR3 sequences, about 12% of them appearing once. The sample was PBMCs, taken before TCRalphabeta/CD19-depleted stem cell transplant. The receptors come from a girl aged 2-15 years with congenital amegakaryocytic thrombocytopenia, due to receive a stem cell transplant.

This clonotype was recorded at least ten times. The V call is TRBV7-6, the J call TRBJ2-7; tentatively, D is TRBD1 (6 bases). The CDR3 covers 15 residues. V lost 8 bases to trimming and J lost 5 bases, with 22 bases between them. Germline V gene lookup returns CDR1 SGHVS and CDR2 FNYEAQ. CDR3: CASLRGGSSLNEQYF. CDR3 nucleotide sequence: TGTGCCAGCTTGCGTGGGGGCTCCTCCCTCAACGAGCAGTACTTC.

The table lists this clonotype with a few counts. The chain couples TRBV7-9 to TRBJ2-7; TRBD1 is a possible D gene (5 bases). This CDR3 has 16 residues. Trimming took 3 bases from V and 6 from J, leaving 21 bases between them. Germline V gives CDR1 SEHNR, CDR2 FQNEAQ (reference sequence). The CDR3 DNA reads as TGTGCCAGCAGCTTCCGAAGGTCAGGACATAGGGGCGAGCAGTACTTC. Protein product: CASSFRRSGHRGEQYF. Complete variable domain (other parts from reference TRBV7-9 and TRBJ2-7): DTGVSQNPRHKITKRGQNVTFRCDPISEHNRLYWYRQTLGQGPEFLTYFQNEAQLEKSRLLSDRFSAERPKGSFSTLEIQRTEQGDSAMYLCASSFRRSGHRGEQYFGPGTRLTVT.

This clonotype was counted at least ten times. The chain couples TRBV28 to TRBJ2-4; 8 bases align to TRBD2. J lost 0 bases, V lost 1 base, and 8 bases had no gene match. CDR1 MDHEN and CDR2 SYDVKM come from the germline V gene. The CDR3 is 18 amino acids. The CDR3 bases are TGTGCCAGCAGTTTATTGACGGGGGGGACCCTAGCCAAAAACATTCAGTACTTC. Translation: CASSLLTGGTLAKNIQYF.

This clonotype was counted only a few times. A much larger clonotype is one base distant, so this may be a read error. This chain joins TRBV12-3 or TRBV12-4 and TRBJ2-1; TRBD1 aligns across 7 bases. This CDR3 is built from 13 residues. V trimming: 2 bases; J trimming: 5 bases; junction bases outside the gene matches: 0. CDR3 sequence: CASSLRGHNEQFF. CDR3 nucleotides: TGTGCCAGCAGTTTAAGGGGGCACAATGAGCAGTTCTTC.

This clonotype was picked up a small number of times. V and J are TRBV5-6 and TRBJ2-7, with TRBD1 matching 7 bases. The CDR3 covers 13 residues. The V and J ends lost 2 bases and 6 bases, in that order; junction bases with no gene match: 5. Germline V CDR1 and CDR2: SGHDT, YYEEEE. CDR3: CASSFASGGEQYF. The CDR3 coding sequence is TGTGCCAGCAGCTTCGCCTCAGGGGGCGAGCAGTACTTC.

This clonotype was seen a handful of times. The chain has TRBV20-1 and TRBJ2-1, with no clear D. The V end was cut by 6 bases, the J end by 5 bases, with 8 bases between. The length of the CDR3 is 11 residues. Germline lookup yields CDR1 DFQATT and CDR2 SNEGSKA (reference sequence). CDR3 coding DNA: TGCAGTGCCTTGGACGACAATGAGCAGTTCTTC. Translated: CSALDDNEQFF.

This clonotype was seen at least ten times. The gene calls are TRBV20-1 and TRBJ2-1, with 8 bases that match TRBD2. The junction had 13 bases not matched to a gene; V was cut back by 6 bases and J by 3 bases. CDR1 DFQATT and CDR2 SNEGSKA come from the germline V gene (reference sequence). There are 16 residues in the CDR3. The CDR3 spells CSAQPLAGRGYNEQFF. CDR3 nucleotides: TGCAGTGCGCAGCCCTTAGCGGGGAGGGGCTACAATGAGCAGTTCTTC.

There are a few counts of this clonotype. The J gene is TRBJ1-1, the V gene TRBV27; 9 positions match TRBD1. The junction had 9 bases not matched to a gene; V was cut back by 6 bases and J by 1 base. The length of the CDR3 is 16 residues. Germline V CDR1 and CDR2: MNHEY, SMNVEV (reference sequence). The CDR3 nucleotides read TGTGCCAGCAGGCAATACAGGGGGCAAAGGAACACTGAAGCTTTCTTT. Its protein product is CASRQYRGQRNTEAFF.

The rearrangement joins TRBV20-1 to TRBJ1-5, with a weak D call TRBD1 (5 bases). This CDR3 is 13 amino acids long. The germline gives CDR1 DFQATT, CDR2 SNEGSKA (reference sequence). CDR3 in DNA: TGCAGCGTGGGGGGAAAGGGCAATCAGCCCCAGCATTTT. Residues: CSVGGKGNQPQHF.

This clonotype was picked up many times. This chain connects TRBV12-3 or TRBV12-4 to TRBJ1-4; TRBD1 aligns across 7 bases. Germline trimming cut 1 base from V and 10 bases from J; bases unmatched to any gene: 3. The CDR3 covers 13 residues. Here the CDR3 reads CASSLDRGGKLFF. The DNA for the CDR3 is TGTGCCAGCAGTTTAGACAGGGGAGGAAAACTGTTTTTT.

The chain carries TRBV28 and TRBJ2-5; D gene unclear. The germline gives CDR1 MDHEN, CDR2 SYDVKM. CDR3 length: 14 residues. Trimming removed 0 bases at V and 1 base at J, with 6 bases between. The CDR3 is CASSLWGSQETQYF. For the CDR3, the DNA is TGTGCCAGCAGTTTATGGGGCTCCCAAGAGACCCAGTACTTC.

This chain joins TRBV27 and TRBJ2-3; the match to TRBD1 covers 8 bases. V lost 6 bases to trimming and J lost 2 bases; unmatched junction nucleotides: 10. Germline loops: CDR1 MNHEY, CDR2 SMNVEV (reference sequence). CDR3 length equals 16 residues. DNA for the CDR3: TGTGCCAGCAGAAGACAGGGGACCTATTCCACAGATACGCAGTATTTT. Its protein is CASRRQGTYSTDTQYF.

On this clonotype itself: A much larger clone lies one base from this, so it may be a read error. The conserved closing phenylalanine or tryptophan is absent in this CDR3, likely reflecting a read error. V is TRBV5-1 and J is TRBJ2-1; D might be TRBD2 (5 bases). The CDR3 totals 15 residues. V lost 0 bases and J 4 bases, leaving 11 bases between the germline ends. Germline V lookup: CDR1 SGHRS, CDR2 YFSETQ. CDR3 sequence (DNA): TGCGCCAGCAGCTTGGAAGGACTTACATACAATGAGCAGTTCTTA. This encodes CASSLEGLTYNEQFL.

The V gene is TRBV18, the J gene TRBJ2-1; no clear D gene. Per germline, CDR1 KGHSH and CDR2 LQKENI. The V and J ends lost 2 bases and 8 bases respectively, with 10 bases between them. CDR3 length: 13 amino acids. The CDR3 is CASSPFASDEQFF. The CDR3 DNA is TGTGCCAGCTCACCATTCGCTTCCGATGAGCAGTTCTTC.

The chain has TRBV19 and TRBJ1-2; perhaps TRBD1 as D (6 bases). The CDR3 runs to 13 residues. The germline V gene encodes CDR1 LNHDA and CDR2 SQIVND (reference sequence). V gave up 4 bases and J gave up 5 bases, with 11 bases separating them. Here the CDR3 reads CASSTNQGYGYTF. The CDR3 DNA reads TGTGCCAGTAGTACAAATCAGGGGTATGGCTACACCTTC.

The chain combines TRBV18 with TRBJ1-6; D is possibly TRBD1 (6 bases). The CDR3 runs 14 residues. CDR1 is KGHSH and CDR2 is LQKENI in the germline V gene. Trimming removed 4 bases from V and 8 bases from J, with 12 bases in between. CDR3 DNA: TGTGCCAGCTCACATTCTAACAGGGATTCACCCCTCCACTTT. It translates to CASSHSNRDSPLHF.

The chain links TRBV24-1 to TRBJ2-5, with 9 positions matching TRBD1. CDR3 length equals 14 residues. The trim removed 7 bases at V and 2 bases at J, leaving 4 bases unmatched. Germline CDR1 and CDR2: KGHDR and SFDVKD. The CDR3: CATRDRGSQETQYF. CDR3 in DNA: TGTGCCACCAGGGACAGGGGAAGTCAAGAGACCCAGTACTTC.

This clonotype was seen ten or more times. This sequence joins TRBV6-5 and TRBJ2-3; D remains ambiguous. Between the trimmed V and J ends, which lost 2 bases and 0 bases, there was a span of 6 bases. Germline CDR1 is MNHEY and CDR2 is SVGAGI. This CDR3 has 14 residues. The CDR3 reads CASSYIGSTDTQYF. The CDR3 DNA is TGTGCCAGCAGTTACATTGGCAGCACAGATACGCAGTATTTT.

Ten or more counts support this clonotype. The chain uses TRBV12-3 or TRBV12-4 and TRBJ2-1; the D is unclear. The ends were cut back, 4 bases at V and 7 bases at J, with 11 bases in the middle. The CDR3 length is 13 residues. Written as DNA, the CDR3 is TGTGCCAGCAGTTCATCTCCCCAGAATGAGCAGTTCTTC. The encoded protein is CASSSSPQNEQFF.

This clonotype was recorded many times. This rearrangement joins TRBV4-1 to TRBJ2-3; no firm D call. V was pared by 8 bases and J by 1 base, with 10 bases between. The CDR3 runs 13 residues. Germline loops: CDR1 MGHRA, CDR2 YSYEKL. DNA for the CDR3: TGCGCCAGCTCCCGATCCGGCACAGATACGCAGTATTTT. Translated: CASSRSGTDTQYF.

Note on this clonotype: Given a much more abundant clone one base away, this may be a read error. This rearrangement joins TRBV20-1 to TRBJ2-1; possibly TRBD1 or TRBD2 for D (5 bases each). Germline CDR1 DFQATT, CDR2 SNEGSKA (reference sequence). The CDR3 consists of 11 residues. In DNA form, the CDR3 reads TGCAGTGCTAGCGGGACCGGGGAGCAGCTCTTC. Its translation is CSASGTGEQLF.

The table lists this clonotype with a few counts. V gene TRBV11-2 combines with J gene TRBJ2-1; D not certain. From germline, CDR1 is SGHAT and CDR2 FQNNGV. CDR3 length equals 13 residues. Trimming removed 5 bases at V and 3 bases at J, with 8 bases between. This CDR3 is CASSRSYYNEQFF. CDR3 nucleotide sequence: TGTGCCAGCAGCCGCAGTTACTACAATGAGCAGTTCTTC.

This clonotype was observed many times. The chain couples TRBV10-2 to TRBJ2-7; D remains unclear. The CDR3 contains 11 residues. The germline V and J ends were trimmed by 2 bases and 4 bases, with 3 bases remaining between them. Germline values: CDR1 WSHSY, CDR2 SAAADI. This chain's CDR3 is CASSEVYEQYF. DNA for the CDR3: TGCGCCAGCAGTGAGGTATACGAGCAGTACTTC.

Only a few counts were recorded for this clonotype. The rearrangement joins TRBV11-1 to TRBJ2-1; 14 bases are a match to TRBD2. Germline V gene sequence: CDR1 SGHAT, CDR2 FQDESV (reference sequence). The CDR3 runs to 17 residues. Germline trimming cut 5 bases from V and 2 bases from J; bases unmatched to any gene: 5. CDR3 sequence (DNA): TGTGCCAGCAGCGGGACTAGCGGGAGAATTACCTACAATGAGCAGTTCTTC. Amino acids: CASSGTSGRITYNEQFF.